This T cell receptor beta chain was observed in a study of T cells in Graves' hyperthyroidism and ophthalmopathy. Amplification of TCR beta CDR3 regions used RNA as the template. TCR CDR3 underwent first-round RT-PCR with the HTBI primer set. In TCRdb, the multiplex PCR reads were re-called with MiXCR into one record per CDR3 protein. Of 250,000 to 350,000 distinct CDR3 sequences in the sample, approximately 23% were seen once. This TCR derives from a man aged 30-40 years with Graves' ophthalmopathy. Sequences were obtained from blood.

The CDR3 DNA follows: TGTGCCAGCAGTTTACGTAGGGATGAGCAGTTCTTC. This sequence encodes CASSLRRDEQFF. The chain couples TRBV9 to TRBJ2-1; the D is unclear. The V end was cut by 5 bases, the J end by 8 bases, with 11 bases between. Germline loops: CDR1 SGDLS, CDR2 YYNGEE. The CDR3 consists of 12 residues.